This T cell receptor (beta chain) is drawn from a study of beta chain features in type 1 diabetes. CD4+ naive, central memory, regulatory and stem cell-like memory subsets were isolated by sorting on CD45RO/CCR7/CD25/CD127/CD95/CD27. General study findings and limits: TCRB CDR3s from Type 1 diabetes patients were moderately but significantly shorter in all four CD4+ subsets. Type 1 diabetes patients had fewer VDJ junction insertions and more deletions. The similarity of naive, central memory and Treg TCRB repertoires appeared greater among patients than among healthy donors. The cDNA sequencing approach could over-represent high-TCR-expressing cells.

The isolated RNA, all of it, was reverse transcribed, so expressed TCRB transcripts were what got sequenced. Clones were read by immunoSEQ multiplex PCR, and TCRdb kept only the in-frame ones, dropping some. The sample lists a few hundred thousand clones; approximately 11% were seen once. Germline V gives CDR1 SEHNR, CDR2 FQNEAQ (reference sequence). Deletions cut 2 bases from V and 2 bases from J, with 15 bases between. The CDR3 runs to 16 residues. In this sample, this clone turned up a few times. Its antigen remains unidentified. The sequence was collected from a man aged 25 to 40 with type 1 diabetes. Sequencing input: naive CD4+ T cells from blood. V and J are TRBV7-9 and TRBJ1-2; D remains ambiguous. The CDR3 here is CASSLRGSSPNYGYTF. The CDR3 bases are TGTGCCAGCAGCTTAAGAGGCTCAAGCCCGAACTATGGCTACACCTTC.